Listed below are T cell receptor beta chains from one sample, sequenced in a study of blood T cells in healthy people across ages. TCRdb re-called the 5' RACE reads with MiXCR, one entry per CDR3 protein. This sample yields about 940,000 distinct CDR3 sequences, of which around 48% are seen a single time; under 15% belongs to the top ten. The sequenced sample was blood. These receptors originate from a man aged 30 to 45 in good health. The CDR3 runs from the conserved cysteine through the conserved F or W.

v_call: TRBV29-1; cdr3_aa: CSVPYSTRGYEQYF
v_call: TRBV5-8; cdr3_aa: CASSYLGTSGYTF
v_call: TRBV20-1; cdr3_aa: CSARVRPGTYNEQFF
v_call: TRBV29-1; cdr3_aa: CSVEVRDREYEQYF
v_call: TRBV5-5; cdr3_aa: CASSTPYTDVDEQYF
v_call: TRBV3-1; cdr3_aa: CASSAGQDSNQPQHF
v_call: TRBV10-3; cdr3_aa: CAIRDPGSNQPQHF
v_call: TRBV6-5; cdr3_aa: CASSDLGISGYTF
v_call: TRBV6-2/TRBV6-3; cdr3_aa: CASSYHGGLEEAQFF
v_call: TRBV6-4; cdr3_aa: CAGSLDGAHNEQFF
v_call: TRBV15; cdr3_aa: CATSRLVTGFQETQYF
v_call: TRBV5-1; cdr3_aa: CTSSPTGTGVNEQYF
v_call: TRBV7-9; cdr3_aa: CASSLTRRGGRSSTDTQYF
v_call: TRBV6-5; cdr3_aa: CASRDSGAGNEKLFF
v_call: TRBV24-1; cdr3_aa: CATSGSEPTQETQYF
v_call: TRBV27; cdr3_aa: CASSSAQELWANVLTF